This TCR beta chain came from a study of blood T cell repertoires in COVID-19. Study-level information: The United States, Italy and Spain were the sources of the acute and convalescent COVID-19 samples. Sources were T cells, B-cell-depleted T cells, or PBMCs; the material itself was cDNA or gDNA.

The germline CDR1 and CDR2 sequences are SGHDT and YYEEEE. CDR3 length equals 12 residues. Trimming took 5 bases from V and 8 from J, leaving 13 bases between them. Authors' data handling: Nucleated cell counts were estimated from reference gene primer amplification. Sequencing was performed with immunoSEQ multiplex PCR; in TCRdb, only in-frame clones are kept and a portion is missing. V and J calls and clone size are given by that table; D and trimming were obtained from the DNA. The table shows 200,000 to 250,000 clones, with under 85% occurring only once. Patients in Seattle were enrolled during active infection, then followed longitudinally. In its sample, this clone was seen many times.

This TCR came from a woman aged 25 to 45 with COVID-19, enrolled during active disease. The material sequenced was peripheral blood. V and J are TRBV5-6 and TRBJ1-2, with D maybe TRBD1 (6 bases). The CDR3 nucleotides are TGTGCCAGCAGTAACGGGGGGCGCGGCTACACCTTC. This translates into CASSNGGRGYTF.